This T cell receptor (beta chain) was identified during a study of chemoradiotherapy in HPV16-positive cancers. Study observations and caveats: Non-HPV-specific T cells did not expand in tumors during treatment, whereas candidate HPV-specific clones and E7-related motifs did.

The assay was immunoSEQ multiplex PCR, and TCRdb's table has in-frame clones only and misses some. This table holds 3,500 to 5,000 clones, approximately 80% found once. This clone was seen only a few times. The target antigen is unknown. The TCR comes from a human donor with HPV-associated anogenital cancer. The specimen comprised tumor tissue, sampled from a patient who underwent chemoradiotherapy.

CDR3 in DNA: TGTGCCAGCAGTTTACCCAGGGCCAGCAATCAGCCCCAGCATTTT. Encoded protein: CASSLPRASNQPQHF. The V gene is TRBV28, the J gene TRBJ1-5, with D perhaps TRBD1 (5 bases). With 2 bases removed from V and 1 base from J, the gap between germline ends came to 9 bases. The CDR3 contains 15 residues. Germline CDR1 and CDR2: MDHEN and SYDVKM.